The 25 T cell receptor beta chains reported below all come from one sample, sequenced in a study of T-cell memory formation after mild COVID-19. TCRdb reprocessed the 5' RACE reads with MiXCR, giving one entry per CDR3 protein. The table includes 250,000 to 300,000 distinct CDR3 sequences, 16% detected once. The sample taken for sequencing was PBMCs or a T cell subset sorted from them (not recorded which). The receptors were sampled from a man between 18 and 29 years old who had mild COVID-19 (a few samples of this study predate the infection). Cell type and time point are not known.

The sample holds a few counts of this clonotype. V is TRBV4-1 and J is TRBJ1-2; D might be TRBD1 (6 bases). Germline lookup yields CDR1 MGHRA and CDR2 YSYEKL. V was shortened by 0 bases and J by 7 bases, with 15 bases between the two germline ends. The CDR3 is 15 residues long. The DNA for the CDR3 is TGCGCCAGCAGCCAAGATCAGGACAGCCGTCCTGGCTACACCTTC. Its translation is CASSQDQDSRPGYTF.

This CDR3 reads CASRGWGAEQFF. As DNA, the CDR3 is TGCGCCAGCAGAGGGTGGGGGGCCGAGCAGTTCTTC. This chain joins TRBV4-3 and TRBJ2-1, with D perhaps being TRBD1 or TRBD2 (6 bases each). Germline values: CDR1 LGHNA, CDR2 YSLEER. The CDR3 loop spans 12 amino acids. Trimming removed 6 bases from V and 10 bases from J, with 13 bases in between.

This clonotype has a handful of counts. The V and J genes are TRBV12-3 or TRBV12-4 and TRBJ2-5; perhaps TRBD1 as D (5 bases). The CDR3 runs 15 residues. V lost 3 bases and J 0 bases, leaving 11 bases between the germline ends. The CDR3 spells CASSLNRGYQETQYF. The CDR3 DNA follows: TGTGCCAGCAGTTTGAATAGGGGATACCAAGAGACCCAGTACTTC.

The CDR3 sequence: CASSPRQVKETQYF. The CDR3 region has the DNA TGTGCCAGCTCACCACGACAGGTGAAAGAGACCCAGTACTTC. The chain carries TRBV18 and TRBJ2-5, with D possibly TRBD1 on 6 matching bases. Germline CDR1 reads KGHSH; CDR2 reads LQKENI. The CDR3 covers 14 residues. The V gene lost 1 base and the J gene lost 3 bases, with 9 bases spanning the gap.

The V call is TRBV29-1, the J call TRBJ2-7, with D perhaps TRBD1 or TRBD2 (5 bases each). V lost 7 bases and J lost 4, with 11 bases in between. Germline-derived CDR1 and CDR2 are SQVTM and ANQGSEA. There are 11 residues in the CDR3. CDR3 protein: CSAWDDYEQYV. The CDR3 DNA is TGCAGCGCCTGGGACGATTACGAGCAGTACGTC.

The V gene is TRBV27, the J gene TRBJ1-4; possibly TRBD1 for D (6 bases). Germline loops: CDR1 MNHEY, CDR2 SMNVEV (reference sequence). The CDR3 loop spans 14 amino acids. Deletions cut 8 bases from V and 5 bases from J, with 15 bases between. As DNA, the CDR3 is TGTGCCAGCCGAAGGGGGGCAGGGAATGAAAAACTGTTTTTT. It translates to CASRRGAGNEKLFF.

This rearrangement joins TRBV4-1 to TRBJ2-7; tentatively, D is TRBD1 (5 bases). With 2 bases removed from V and 6 bases from J, the gap between germline ends came to 11 bases. The CDR3 contains 13 residues. CDR1 MGHRA and CDR2 YSYEKL come from the germline V gene. The DNA of the CDR3 is TGCGCCAGCAGCCAACTGGGGCTGGGCGAGCAGTACTTC. Amino acid sequence: CASSQLGLGEQYF.

This chain joins TRBV7-9 and TRBJ1-4, with D possibly being TRBD1 (6 bases). From germline, CDR1 is SEHNR and CDR2 FQNEAQ (reference sequence). Trimming pared 4 bases from V and 5 bases from J, leaving 14 bases between. This CDR3 has 15 amino acids. CDR3 sequence (DNA): TGTGCCAGCAGCTCATCCAGGGGATTCAATGAAAAACTGTTTTTT. Translation gives CASSSSRGFNEKLFF.

This clonotype occurred a few times. This chain connects TRBV5-6 to TRBJ1-1; D ambiguous. CDR3 length: 16 residues. V was shortened by 0 bases and J by 1 base, with 13 bases between the two germline ends. The germline gives CDR1 SGHDT, CDR2 YYEEEE. The CDR3 sequence is CASSLAQGKWNTEAFF. The CDR3 nucleotides read TGTGCCAGCAGCTTGGCCCAAGGGAAGTGGAACACTGAAGCTTTCTTT.

This clonotype was detected only a few times. The chain combines TRBV5-1 with TRBJ2-7; 9 bases are shared with TRBD1. The V gene end was trimmed by 3 bases and the J gene end by 4 bases; junction bases not matched to a gene: 11. The CDR3 spans 16 residues. Germline V gives CDR1 SGHRS, CDR2 YFSETQ. CDR3 amino acids: CASSSRGQGFQYEQYF. The CDR3 DNA sequence: TGCGCCAGCAGCTCCCGGGGACAGGGCTTTCAATACGAGCAGTACTTC.

This clonotype was detected only a few times. V and J are TRBV10-2 and TRBJ2-4; D unclear. Germline CDR1 is WSHSY and CDR2 is SAAADI. Trimming left V 9 bases short and J 0 bases short, with 9 bases between. CDR3 length equals 13 residues. The CDR3 sequence is CASTPIAKNIQYF. The CDR3 coding sequence is TGCGCCAGTACTCCGATAGCCAAAAACATTCAGTACTTC.

In this sample, this clonotype turned up a few times. V gene TRBV12-3 or TRBV12-4 combines with J gene TRBJ1-3; D not resolved. The CDR3 loop spans 15 amino acids. V dropped 5 bases and J dropped 0 bases, with 11 bases sitting between them. The CDR3: CASSPWPVSGNTIYF. The CDR3 DNA reads as TGTGCCAGCAGTCCCTGGCCGGTCTCTGGAAACACCATATATTTT.

This clonotype has just a few counts. The rearrangement uses TRBV5-1 and TRBJ1-6; tentatively, D is TRBD1 (5 bases). V lost 3 bases to trimming and J lost 4 bases, with 11 bases between them. The CDR3 totals 15 residues. Per germline, CDR1 SGHRS and CDR2 YFSETQ. CDR3 DNA: TGCGCCAGCAGCTCACCCGGGGGTTATAATTCACCCCTCCACTTT. This sequence encodes CASSSPGGYNSPLHF.

The chain recombines TRBV12-3 or TRBV12-4 with TRBJ2-2, with a possible D match to TRBD2 (6 bases). The length of the CDR3 is 14 residues. The germline V and J ends were trimmed by 5 bases and 6 bases, with 13 bases remaining between them. The CDR3 sequence: CASSRTMKSGELFF. The CDR3 nucleotides read TGTGCCAGCAGTCGGACTATGAAATCCGGGGAGCTGTTTTTT.

This clonotype has a count of ten or more. One end of the junction varies from germline; a read error may be responsible. The chain combines TRBV4-1 with TRBJ2-3; 8 bases align to TRBD1. CDR3 length equals 13 residues. The germline CDR1 and CDR2 sequences are MGHRA and YSYEKL. Here the CDR3 reads CASSQGTGSGRNF. Written as DNA, the CDR3 is TGCGCCAGCAGCCAAGGGACAGGGAGCGGGCGGAATTTT.

This chain links TRBV7-9 with TRBJ2-1; TRBD2 matches at 8 bases. Per germline, CDR1 SEHNR and CDR2 FQNEAQ (reference sequence). The CDR3 loop spans 16 amino acids. Trimming cost V 5 bases and J 7 bases; bases outside gene matches: 13. The CDR3 DNA follows: TGTGCCAGCAGCGACTTAGCGGGGAATTTAAGAAATGAGCAGTTCTTC. It is translated as CASSDLAGNLRNEQFF. The complete variable domain, with remaining parts taken from reference TRBV7-9 and TRBJ2-1, reads DTGVSQNPRHKITKRGQNVTFRCDPISEHNRLYWYRQTLGQGPEFLTYFQNEAQLEKSRLLSDRFSAERPKGSFSTLEIQRTEQGDSAMYLCASSDLAGNLRNEQFFGPGTRLTVL.

At least ten counts were recorded for this clonotype. This chain joins TRBV7-3 and TRBJ2-5, with TRBD2 identical over 9 bases. This CDR3 comprises 13 residues. Per germline, CDR1 SGHTA and CDR2 FQGTGA. V trimming: 3 bases; J trimming: 4 bases; junction bases outside the gene matches: 0. The CDR3: CASSLGLAETQYF. CDR3 DNA: TGTGCCAGCAGCTTGGGACTAGCAGAGACCCAGTACTTC. The variable domain in full, completed from reference TRBV7-3 and TRBJ2-5, reads GAGVSQTPSNKVTEKGKYVELRCDPISGHTALYWYRQSLGQGPEFLIYFQGTGAADDSGLPNDRFFAVRPEGSVSTLKIQRTERGDSAVYLCASSLGLAETQYFGPGTRLLVL.

The V call is TRBV5-1, the J call TRBJ2-7; possibly TRBD1 or TRBD2 for D (5 bases each). Germline-derived CDR1 and CDR2 are SGHRS and YFSETQ. CDR3 length: 14 residues. V was cut by 9 bases and J by 4 bases, with 20 bases left in between. The CDR3, as DNA: TGCGCCACCCAAACTGGGGCGGGTCCTTACGAGCAGTACTTC. It translates to CATQTGAGPYEQYF.

This clonotype was picked up a small number of times. The chain links TRBV10-3 to TRBJ2-5; the match to TRBD1 covers 7 bases. The CDR3 covers 13 residues. Germline trimming cut 7 bases from V and 4 bases from J; bases unmatched to any gene: 6. Looked up from germline, CDR1 is ENHRY and CDR2 is SYGVKD. The CDR3 loop is CAIKGGSGETQYF. Written as DNA, the CDR3 is TGTGCCATCAAAGGGGGCTCAGGAGAGACCCAGTACTTC.

This clonotype has more than one count but fewer than ten. The chain employs TRBV6-5 and TRBJ1-2, with no clear D. Germline V gene sequence: CDR1 MNHEY, CDR2 SVGAGI. Between the trimmed V and J ends, which lost 0 bases and 5 bases, there was a span of 13 bases. The CDR3 spans 15 residues. The DNA of the CDR3 is TGTGCCAGCAGTTACTCACCCCTTCTTGGGTATGGCTACACCTTC. It specifies CASSYSPLLGYGYTF.

This clonotype appeared a few times. The chain combines TRBV4-2 with TRBJ2-3; a weak D match, TRBD2 (6 bases). V was trimmed by 1 base and J by 3 bases, leaving 8 bases between them. The CDR3 runs to 14 residues. CDR1 is LGHNA and CDR2 is YNFKEQ in the germline V gene. Here the CDR3 reads CASSQGGTTDTQYF. CDR3 DNA sequence: TGTGCCAGCAGCCAAGGAGGGACTACAGATACGCAGTATTTT.

This clonotype was seen only a few times. This sequence joins TRBV6-5 and TRBJ2-5; D may be TRBD2 (7 bases). V lost 7 bases to trimming and J lost 6 bases, with 15 bases between them. This CDR3 comprises 13 residues. Germline CDR1 is MNHEY and CDR2 is SVGAGI. The DNA for the CDR3 is TGTGCCAGCAAAGAGGGGGGGGGCCAGACCCAGTACTTC. Residues: CASKEGGGQTQYF.

This sequence joins TRBV10-3 and TRBJ1-5; D may be TRBD1 (6 bases). This CDR3 has 13 residues. The germline CDR1 and CDR2 sequences are ENHRY and SYGVKD. V lost 6 bases and J 3 bases, leaving 9 bases between the germline ends. The CDR3 loop is CAIRQGFNQPQHF. The CDR3 DNA follows: TGTGCCATCAGACAGGGTTTCAATCAGCCCCAGCATTTT.

The chain is built from TRBV29-1 and TRBJ2-3; 7 positions match TRBD2. V trimming: 8 bases; J trimming: 2 bases; junction bases outside the gene matches: 13. The CDR3 is 15 residues long. Looked up from germline, CDR1 is SQVTM and CDR2 is ANQGSEA. CDR3 sequence (DNA): TGCAGCTCCGATGTCGCTAGCGGATACACAGATACGCAGTATTTT. This codes for CSSDVASGYTDTQYF.

The chain couples TRBV2 to TRBJ1-2, with TRBD1 matching over 9 bases. The junction had 2 bases not matched to a gene; V was cut back by 4 bases and J by 5 bases. The CDR3 runs 13 residues. Germline V lookup: CDR1 SNHLY, CDR2 FYNNEI. The CDR3 DNA follows: TGTGCCAGCAGTGTGACAGGGGGGTATGGCTACACCTTC. Protein: CASSVTGGYGYTF.